This T cell receptor beta chain was recorded in a study of T cells in Graves' hyperthyroidism and ophthalmopathy. Among the patients, aged 18 to 65, hyperthyroidism was newly diagnosed and had lasted under 2 months. The PBMCs had their origin in more than 9.5 ml of fresh peripheral blood. The CDR3 totals 17 residues. Germline CDR1 SGHRS, CDR2 YFSETQ. The V gene end was trimmed by 0 bases and the J gene end by 5 bases; junction bases not matched to a gene: 13. The investigators amplified TCR beta CDR3 regions from RNA transcripts. In the first-round RT-PCR of the TCR CDR3, the HTBI primer set was used. TCRdb reanalysed the multiplex PCR reads using MiXCR and keeps one entry per CDR3 protein. There are under 350,000 distinct CDR3 sequences in the sample; about 20% occur only once, and approximately 49% lies in the top ten.

This receptor was obtained from a woman between 45 and 65 years old with Graves' hyperthyroidism. Sequencing was carried out using blood. The V call is TRBV5-1, the J call TRBJ2-7, with TRBD1 identical over 8 bases. The CDR3 reads CASSLAHQAGGRDEQYF. The CDR3 DNA follows: TGCGCCAGCAGCTTGGCACATCAAGCAGGGGGCAGGGACGAGCAGTACTTC.